What follows are 28 T cell receptor beta chains derived from one specimen sequenced in a study of cytomegalovirus exposure and HLA in healthy donors. PCR involved 60 Vbeta and 13 Jbeta primers. Sequenced by immunoSEQ multiplex PCR; TCRdb stores in-frame clones only, minus some. The sample lists 55,000 to 70,000 clones, about 69% occurring once. The sample consisted of PBMCs. The receptors shown here come from a woman younger than 45 in good health and CMV-seronegative.

V is TRBV7-2 and J is TRBJ1-4; TRBD1 aligns across 7 bases. The CDR3 sequence is 14 residues long. Germline CDR1 is SGHTA and CDR2 is FQGNSA. The V segment lost 5 bases and the J segment 6 bases; nucleotides outside the gene matches: 6. The CDR3 DNA is TGTGCCAGCAGCCTAGGGGGCGTAGATGAAAAACTGTTTTTT. Translation: CASSLGGVDEKLFF. Using reference TRBV7-2 and TRBJ1-4 for the parts outside the CDR3, the full variable domain is GAGVSQSPSNKVTEKGKDVELRCDPISGHTALYWYRQSLGQGLEFLIYFQGNSAPDKSGLPSDRFSAERTGGSVSTLTIQRTQQEDSAVYLCASSLGGVDEKLFFGSGTQLSVL.

The genes are TRBV11-3 and TRBJ2-3; D unclear. V lost 5 bases, J lost 0 bases, and 9 bases lay in between. This CDR3 has 14 amino acids. Germline CDR1 SGHNT, CDR2 YENEEA. In nucleotides, the CDR3 is TGTGCCAGCAGCCAAGTAGCTAGCACAGATACGCAGTATTTT. It yields the protein CASSQVASTDTQYF.

The gene calls are TRBV6-1 and TRBJ1-4; a possible D gene is TRBD1 (6 bases). This CDR3 has 16 amino acids. The V end was cut by 4 bases, the J end by 0 bases, with 12 bases between. CDR1 MNHNS and CDR2 SASEGT come from the germline V gene. CDR3 protein: CASSVAGVPTNEKLFF. In DNA form, the CDR3 reads TGTGCCAGCAGTGTGGCAGGGGTCCCAACTAATGAAAAACTGTTTTTT.

J is TRBJ2-6 and V is TRBV28; TRBD1 matches 8 bases. With 4 bases clipped from V and 2 bases from J, the junction kept 4 bases outside the gene matches. CDR1 is MDHEN, CDR2 SYDVKM, per germline. The CDR3 loop spans 16 amino acids. DNA for the CDR3: TGTGCCAGCAGTTCCTTCAGGGGGCCTGGGGCCAACGTCCTGACTTTC. This sequence encodes CASSSFRGPGANVLTF.

The chain is built from TRBV6-5 and TRBJ1-4; 7 nucleotides agree with TRBD1. V gave up 6 bases and J gave up 0 bases; unmatched junction bases: 4. The CDR3 totals 15 residues. The germline V gene has CDR1 MNHEY and CDR2 SVGAGI. For the CDR3, the DNA is TGTGCCAGCAGCCGGGACAGCGCAACTAATGAAAAACTGTTTTTT. As protein: CASSRDSATNEKLFF.

The chain is built from TRBV30 and TRBJ2-1, with 13 bases identical to TRBD2. V was pared by 0 bases and J by 9 bases, with 5 bases of the junction left unmatched. The CDR3 spans 15 residues. Germline V gene data show CDR1 as GTSNPN and CDR2 as SVGIG (reference sequence). CDR3 sequence reads: CAWSVGTSGMGEQFF. CDR3 sequence (DNA): TGTGCCTGGAGTGTAGGGACTAGCGGGATGGGTGAGCAGTTCTTC.

This clone was seen a few times. V and J are TRBV2 and TRBJ2-3; 7 positions agree with TRBD1. This CDR3 is 14 amino acids long. V gave up 4 bases and J gave up 4 bases; unmatched junction bases: 5. Germline values: CDR1 SNHLY, CDR2 FYNNEI. The CDR3 loop is CASSAGQGADTQYF. CDR3 nucleotides: TGTGCCAGCAGTGCGGGCCAGGGGGCAGATACGCAGTATTTT.

This sequence joins TRBV7-2 and TRBJ2-3, with 12 bases fitting TRBD2. V shed 6 bases and J 0 bases; nucleotides not matched to a gene: 4. Germline V lookup: CDR1 SGHTA, CDR2 FQGNSA. CDR3 length: 16 amino acids. CDR3 sequence: CASRVTSGGSTDTQYF. The CDR3 DNA reads TGTGCCAGCAGGGTGACTAGCGGGGGCAGCACAGATACGCAGTATTTT.

V gene TRBV29-1 combines with J gene TRBJ1-2, with D tentatively TRBD1 (5 bases). The CDR3 has 14 residues. The germline gives CDR1 SQVTM, CDR2 ANQGSEA. V lost 6 bases to trimming and J lost 0 bases, with 14 bases between them. CDR3 region: CSVVGAGANYGYTF. CDR3 coding DNA: TGCAGCGTAGTTGGGGCAGGAGCTAACTATGGCTACACCTTC.

The chain combines TRBV14 with TRBJ1-4; perhaps TRBD1 as D (5 bases). The CDR3 covers 16 residues. Germline CDR1 SGHDN, CDR2 FVKESK. V was pared by 1 base and J by 3 bases, with 12 bases between. This CDR3 reads CASSQVQTASNEKLFF. In nucleotides, the CDR3 is TGTGCCAGCAGCCAAGTCCAGACAGCTTCTAATGAAAAACTGTTTTTT.

The chain has TRBV5-4 and TRBJ2-7; a possible D gene is TRBD1 (5 bases). V lost 7 bases to trimming and J lost 4 bases, with 18 bases between them. The germline V gene has CDR1 SGHNT and CDR2 YYREEE (reference sequence). CDR3 length: 14 residues. The CDR3 region is CASGPTTALYEQYF. As DNA, the CDR3 is TGTGCCAGCGGCCCGACGACAGCCTTGTACGAGCAGTACTTC.

The chain recombines TRBV30 with TRBJ2-2, with TRBD1 matching over 7 bases. Trimming at V came to 4 bases and at J to 4 bases, leaving 6 bases not matched to a gene. The germline CDR1 and CDR2 sequences are GTSNPN and SVGIG (reference sequence). This CDR3 is built from 14 residues. As DNA, the CDR3 is TGTGCCTGGAACGACAGGGTTGGCACCGGGGAGCTGTTTTTT. This translates into CAWNDRVGTGELFF. Using reference TRBV30 and TRBJ2-2 for the parts outside the CDR3, the full variable domain is SQTIHQWPATLVQPVGSPLSLECTVEGTSNPNLYWYRQAAGRGLQLLFYSVGIGQISSEVPQNLSASRPQDRQFILSSKKLLLSDSGFYLCAWNDRVGTGELFFGEGSRLTVL.

The V and J genes are TRBV27 and TRBJ2-7; weak D call: TRBD1 (6 bases). With 4 bases removed from V and 2 bases from J, the gap between germline ends came to 12 bases. Germline V gene sequence: CDR1 MNHEY, CDR2 SMNVEV (reference sequence). The CDR3 runs to 14 residues. The DNA of the CDR3 is TGTGCCAGCAGTTGGGGGCGAGAGACCTACGAGCAGTACTTC. This codes for CASSWGRETYEQYF.

The genes are TRBV19 and TRBJ2-6; no firm D call. Trimming cost V 3 bases and J 3 bases, with 3 bases left between them. This CDR3 contains 13 residues. Per the germline V gene, CDR1 is LNHDA and CDR2 is SQIVND (reference sequence). The CDR3 nucleotides read TGTGCCAGTAGTATCCGTGGGGCCAACGTCCTGACTTTC. It encodes CASSIRGANVLTF. Looking up the rest from reference TRBV19 and TRBJ2-6 gives the full variable domain: DGGITQSPKYLFRKEGQNVTLSCEQNLNHDAMYWYRQDPGQGLRLIYYSQIVNDFQKGDIAEGYSVSREKKESFPLTVTSAQKNPTAFYLCASSIRGANVLTFGAGSRLTVL.

The chain is built from TRBV7-9 and TRBJ2-7; 11 nucleotides agree with TRBD1. The germline V gene has CDR1 SEHNR and CDR2 FQNEAQ (reference sequence). V shed 1 base, J shed 6 bases, and the junction held 5 bases outside the gene matches. The length of the CDR3 is 15 residues. The CDR3 protein is CASSLVGTGGTEQYF. Here the CDR3 DNA reads TGTGCCAGCAGCTTAGTCGGGACAGGGGGAACCGAGCAGTACTTC.

The chain joins TRBV11-3 to TRBJ2-1; D might be TRBD2 (6 bases). Trimming pared 3 bases from V and 3 bases from J, leaving 15 bases between. CDR3 length equals 16 residues. Looked up from germline, CDR1 is SGHNT and CDR2 is YENEEA. The CDR3 spells CASSFSGVADYNEQFF. Written as DNA, the CDR3 is TGTGCCAGCAGCTTTTCTGGGGTAGCGGACTACAATGAGCAGTTCTTC.

The chain carries TRBV9 and TRBJ2-1; D gene unclear. Trimming pared 0 bases from V and 0 bases from J, leaving 13 bases between. CDR1 SGDLS and CDR2 YYNGEE come from the germline V gene. The CDR3 contains 17 residues. CDR3: CASSVGSGLSSYNEQFF. CDR3 bases: TGTGCCAGCAGCGTAGGCTCTGGGCTAAGCTCCTACAATGAGCAGTTCTTC.

The chain has TRBV25-1 and TRBJ1-4; TRBD1 aligns across 8 bases. Germline loops: CDR1 MGHDK, CDR2 SYGVNS. The V segment lost 6 bases and the J segment 3 bases; nucleotides outside the gene matches: 12. The CDR3 spans 17 residues. The CDR3 reads CASRDDRGGGANEKLFF. DNA of the CDR3: TGTGCCAGCAGGGACGACAGGGGAGGCGGCGCTAATGAAAAACTGTTTTTT. The full variable domain, with the rest looked up from reference TRBV25-1 and TRBJ1-4, is EADIYQTPRYLVIGTGKKITLECSQTMGHDKMYWYQQDPGMELHLIHYSYGVNSTEKGDLSSESTVSRIRTEHFPLTLESARPSHTSQYLCASRDDRGGGANEKLFFGSGTQLSVL.

The count of this clone is one. The rearrangement links TRBV27 to TRBJ1-5, with TRBD1 matching over 7 bases. The CDR3 length is 16 residues. Trimming removed 3 bases from V and 0 bases from J; junction bases left unmatched: 5. Per the germline V gene, CDR1 is MNHEY and CDR2 is SMNVEV (reference sequence). DNA of the CDR3: TGTGCCAGCAGTTTCTTCAGGGGGGATAGCAATCAGCCCCAGCATTTT. Its translation: CASSFFRGDSNQPQHF.

The chain recombines TRBV19 with TRBJ2-5, with D possibly being TRBD2 (5 bases). V was pared by 5 bases and J by 2 bases, with 18 bases between. The CDR3 loop spans 16 amino acids. Germline V gives CDR1 LNHDA, CDR2 SQIVND (reference sequence). As DNA, the CDR3 is TGTGCCAGTAGTCCCCGACCTGGACTTATTCAAGAGACCCAGTACTTC. Translation: CASSPRPGLIQETQYF.

This chain joins TRBV6-1 and TRBJ1-4, with D possibly being TRBD1 (6 bases). Germline V gene sequence: CDR1 MNHNS, CDR2 SASEGT. Trimming pared 4 bases from V and 6 bases from J, leaving 24 bases between. The CDR3 loop spans 18 amino acids. CDR3 region: CASSASRGGVLPYEKLFF. In DNA form, the CDR3 reads TGTGCCAGCAGTGCTAGTAGGGGGGGCGTTTTGCCTTATGAAAAACTGTTTTTT.

The J gene is TRBJ2-7, the V gene TRBV18; 9 bases align to TRBD1. Per germline, CDR1 KGHSH and CDR2 LQKENI. The CDR3 is 14 amino acids. V lost 6 bases and J lost 7; bases outside the gene matches: 10. This chain's CDR3 is CASSPGTGLREQYV. Here the CDR3 DNA reads TGTGCCAGCTCCCCCGGGACAGGGCTCAGGGAGCAGTACGTC.

The gene calls are TRBV5-4 and TRBJ2-1, with TRBD2 matching over 9 bases. The CDR3 sequence is 15 residues long. Trimming took 1 base from V and 7 from J; bases not matched to a gene: 6. The V gene's germline CDR1 is SGHNT and CDR2 YYREEE (reference sequence). The CDR3 region is CASSLMVAGVNEQFF. The CDR3 coding sequence is TGTGCCAGCAGCTTGATGGTAGCGGGAGTAAATGAGCAGTTCTTC. Variable domain in full (rest from reference TRBV5-4 and TRBJ2-1): ETGVTQSPTHLIKTRGQQVTLRCSSQSGHNTVSWYQQALGQGPQFIFQYYREEENGRGNFPPRFSGLQFPNYSSELNVNALELDDSALYLCASSLMVAGVNEQFFGPGTRLTVL.

This chain links TRBV9 with TRBJ1-2, with 11 bases lining up with TRBD1. Trimming cost V 0 bases and J 9 bases; bases outside gene matches: 7. Germline lookup yields CDR1 SGDLS and CDR2 YYNGEE. The CDR3 is 15 amino acids. The CDR3 loop reads CASSVDGTGGRSYTF. The CDR3 DNA follows: TGTGCCAGCAGCGTAGATGGGACAGGGGGTAGGAGCTACACCTTC. Variable domain in full (rest from reference TRBV9 and TRBJ1-2): DSGVTQTPKHLITATGQRVTLRCSPRSGDLSVYWYQQSLDQGLQFLIQYYNGEERAKGNILERFSAQQFPDLHSELNLSSLELGDSALYFCASSVDGTGGRSYTFGSGTRLTVV.

The chain employs TRBV7-9 and TRBJ2-2, with a weak D call TRBD2 (7 bases). Trimming removed 5 bases from V and 3 bases from J, with 16 bases in between. There are 16 residues in the CDR3. CDR1 and CDR2 (germline): SEHNR, FQNEAQ (reference sequence). CDR3 bases: TGTGCCAGCAGCGGGACGGGGGGCAGAGACACCGGGGAGCTGTTTTTT. This codes for CASSGTGGRDTGELFF.

The V and J genes are TRBV5-4 and TRBJ2-1; 10 bases are a match to TRBD2. The J segment lost 4 bases and the V segment lost 5 bases, leaving 6 bases of the junction unmatched. The CDR3 is 15 residues long. Germline-derived CDR1 and CDR2 are SGHNT and YYREEE (reference sequence). Written as DNA, the CDR3 is TGTGCCAGCAGTCCCCTAGCGGGAGAGTACAATGAGCAGTTCTTC. Its translation: CASSPLAGEYNEQFF. The whole variable domain, filled in from reference TRBV5-4 and TRBJ2-1, reads ETGVTQSPTHLIKTRGQQVTLRCSSQSGHNTVSWYQQALGQGPQFIFQYYREEENGRGNFPPRFSGLQFPNYSSELNVNALELDDSALYLCASSPLAGEYNEQFFGPGTRLTVL.

The V call is TRBV18, the J call TRBJ1-1, with a weak D call TRBD1 (5 bases). The CDR3 length is 15 residues. Germline values: CDR1 KGHSH, CDR2 LQKENI. Trimming stripped 2 bases from V and 1 base from J, with 11 bases between. CDR3 amino acids: CASSPIQGGNTEAFF. For the CDR3, the DNA is TGTGCCAGCTCACCAATTCAGGGAGGGAACACTGAAGCTTTCTTT.

The V call is TRBV30, the J call TRBJ1-1; maybe TRBD1 (6 bases). Trimming cost V 1 base and J 0 bases, with 12 bases left between them. The length of the CDR3 is 15 residues. CDR1 GTSNPN and CDR2 SVGIG come from the germline V gene (reference sequence). The CDR3 sequence: CAWSGGRGLNTEAFF. CDR3 in DNA: TGTGCCTGGAGTGGGGGGCGGGGGTTGAACACTGAAGCTTTCTTT.